Below, one TCR beta chain is given with its context. This clone was recorded only once. Its specific antigen is unknown. No base quality values were provided; no much bigger clone lies one nucleotide off. The data were taken from a study of a mutant IDH1 vaccine in newly diagnosed glioma (dated by TCRdb to the early 2020s). General notes on the study: The approximately 30 treated patients were roughly 62% male and around 40% female, with a mean age of roughly 40 years. Before enrollment, most patients had been given radiochemotherapy with temozolomide as standard therapy, while the rest had received either radiotherapy alone or temozolomide alone. Longitudinal TCRB deep sequencing was performed for 20 to 25 treated patients wherever samples were available for exploratory analyses. Six visits were used for peripheral blood collection: V03 (baseline), V05, V07, V10, V12 and V13. Overall study outcomes, separate from this receptor: Selection of PBMC samples for TCRB deep sequencing was based on availability. Immune responses induced by the vaccine were seen in roughly 92% of patients across multiple MHC alleles. Changes in the top peripheral T cell clonotypes picked up by TCRB sequencing did not appear to be linked to pseudoprogression. The authors stated that sample limitations prevented analyses of patient blood samples from being reproduced.

The time point label on this specimen signifies: baseline, week 1 (first vaccination visit). Read against the paper, the sample's treatment or condition label means: pre-vaccination baseline after standard-of-care therapy. The donors had newly diagnosed IDH1-mutant astrocytomas of WHO grade 3 or 4 that showed loss of nuclear ATRX. The samples were drawn from NOA16, a multicentre, single-arm, open-label phase I trial in Germany that tested a mutant IDH1 peptide vaccine in humans for the first time. For immunogenicity testing, the blood drawn at visit V03 was used as the baseline sample. Genomic DNA for TCRB sequencing was extracted from EDTA blood using the DNeasy Blood and Tissue Kit. Libraries were constructed by the immunoSEQ multiplex PCR assay. Rearranged TCR beta chain sequences were amplified using the hsTCRB Kit according to the manufacturer's protocol. Sequencing of TCRB libraries was carried out on an Illumina MiSeq. As for how the authors treated the data: The kit vendor's proprietary platform handled demultiplexing, trimming and gene mapping. TCRdb took this table from immuneACCESS and kept in-frame rearrangements with V and J called. Such tables lack part of the clones; where checked against another copy, unresolved V genes explain under half of the gap, and the rest is unexplained. V and J calls plus clone size are reproduced from that table; the DNA served to infer D and trimming. The sample includes 55,000 to 70,000 clones, with 70% to 90% observed a single time. The top ten clonotypes cover roughly 2.8% of the sample.

Taken from cysteine to phenylalanine, the CDR3 has 14 residues. Of the read, only the CDR3 DNA is kept; its 42 bases are in frame from base 1. V loses 6 bases, J loses 7 bases, and the germline ends lie 15 bases apart. In the germline V gene, CDR1 corresponds to SNHLY and CDR2 to FYNNEI. This receptor was identified in a man aged 30 to 39 with glioma. The sequencing used PBMCs, collected from a glioma patient treated with radiotherapy, temozolomide or both. The chain is assembled from TRBV2 and TRBJ1-4; matching of 5 bases hints at TRBD1 as the D gene. CDR3 reads: CASRQQPGIEKLFF. The sequenced DNA: TGTGCCAGCAGGCAACAGCCAGGGATTGAAAAACTGTTTTTT. Here the CDR3 is joined to the reference TRBV2 and TRBJ1-4 genes, and the full variable domain is: EPEVTQTPSHQVTQMGQEVILRCVPISNHLYFYWYRQILGQKVEFLVSFYNNEISEKSEIFDDQFSVERPDGSNFTLKIRSTKLEDSAMYFCASRQQPGIEKLFFGSGTQLSVL.